The next 11 T cell receptor beta chains were all read from a single sample in a study of blood T cell repertoires in COVID-19. Using immunoSEQ multiplex PCR, the repertoire was profiled, and TCRdb retains in-frame clones only, with some absent. The sample records 120,000 to 150,000 clones, about nine tenths being singletons. The sequenced sample consisted of peripheral blood. The receptors here all came from a human donor in a cohort sampled during active COVID-19.

In this sample, this clone turned up a few times. The chain recombines TRBV5-1 with TRBJ2-7; 8 nucleotides align to TRBD2. CDR1 is SGHRS, CDR2 YFSETQ, per germline. CDR3 length equals 14 residues. The V gene end was trimmed by 2 bases and the J gene end by 3 bases; junction bases not matched to a gene: 4. The chain's CDR3 is CASSFSGGHYEQYF. The CDR3 DNA is TGCGCCAGCAGCTTCAGCGGGGGCCACTACGAGCAGTACTTC.

The chain joins TRBV29-1 to TRBJ2-1, with TRBD1 matching 10 bases. With 7 bases clipped from V and 3 bases from J, the junction kept 6 bases outside the gene matches. The CDR3 loop spans 14 amino acids. Germline V gene lookup returns CDR1 SQVTM and CDR2 ANQGSEA. CDR3 amino acids: CSGRQGARYNEQFF. Here the CDR3 DNA reads TGCAGCGGGAGACAGGGGGCCCGCTACAATGAGCAGTTCTTC.

The chain couples TRBV7-8 to TRBJ2-5; 11 bases agree with TRBD2. Germline V lookup: CDR1 SGHVS, CDR2 FQNEAQ. The CDR3 has 16 amino acids. J was trimmed by 5 bases and V by 5 bases; bases with no gene match: 10. The CDR3 bases are TGTGCCAGCAGCCCCGGGACTAGCGGATTCGGGGAGACCCAGTACTTC. It translates to CASSPGTSGFGETQYF.

The V gene is TRBV3-1 (or the pseudogene TRBV3-2), the J gene TRBJ2-3; 9 bases are a match to TRBD2. The ends lost 1 base at V and 6 bases at J; junction bases unmatched: 14. This CDR3 is built from 18 residues. Looked up from germline, CDR1 is LGHDT and CDR2 is YNNKEL (reference sequence). The CDR3 DNA is TGTGCCAGCAGCCAAGGCGGACTAGCGCCTATACGCTGCGATACGCAGTATTTT. It specifies CASSQGGLAPIRCDTQYF.

This chain uses TRBV21-1 with TRBJ2-1; the table names TRBD2, a call not compared with the DNA. TRBV21-1 is classified as a pseudogene. This CDR3 contains 12 residues. The CDR3 sequence: CASSSPLDEQFF. The CDR3, as DNA: TGTGCCAGCAGCTCCCCTCTAGATGAGCAGTTCTTC.

V gene TRBV30 combines with J gene TRBJ1-5; D unclear. The germline CDR1 and CDR2 sequences are GTSNPN and SVGIG (reference sequence). Trimming stripped 2 bases from V and 0 bases from J, with 8 bases between. The CDR3 sequence is 14 residues long. The CDR3 DNA follows: TGTGCCTGGAGTAGAGCTGTTAGCAATCAGCCCCAGCATTTT. Its protein is CAWSRAVSNQPQHF.

There are many counts of this clone. This sequence joins TRBV9 and TRBJ2-1, with 9 bases that match TRBD1. Per the germline V gene, CDR1 is SGDLS and CDR2 is YYNGEE. V trimming: 4 bases; J trimming: 9 bases; junction bases outside the gene matches: 11. CDR3 length equals 15 residues. CDR3 sequence reads: CASSPSGQGYREQFF. CDR3 coding DNA: TGTGCCAGCAGCCCTTCGGGACAGGGTTACCGTGAGCAGTTCTTC.

V gene TRBV10-2 combines with J gene TRBJ2-1; 8 bases are a match to TRBD2. V was pared by 5 bases and J by 9 bases, with 12 bases of the junction left unmatched. The CDR3 runs to 15 residues. Germline CDR1 WSHSY, CDR2 SAAADI. CDR3 sequence: CASSPVAGGRGEQFF. The CDR3 DNA follows: TGCGCCAGCAGTCCCGTGGCGGGAGGAAGGGGTGAGCAGTTCTTC.

The chain combines TRBV28 with TRBJ1-1; no clear D. The CDR3 is made up of 10 amino acids. V lost 6 bases to trimming and J lost 8 bases, with 7 bases between them. Germline V CDR1 and CDR2: MDHEN, SYDVKM. In nucleotides, the CDR3 is TGTGCCAGCAGCCACTCGGAAGCTTTCTTT. This encodes CASSHSEAFF. The whole variable domain, filled in from reference TRBV28 and TRBJ1-1, reads DVKVTQSSRYLVKRTGEKVFLECVQDMDHENMFWYRQDPGLGLRLIYFSYDVKMKEKGDIPEGYSVSREKKERFSLILESASTNQTSMYLCASSHSEAFFGQGTRLTVV.

The chain has TRBV2 and TRBJ1-1; D is ambiguous. CDR3 length: 14 residues. Germline V gene lookup returns CDR1 SNHLY and CDR2 FYNNEI. V lost 4 bases to trimming and J lost 3 bases, with 12 bases between them. CDR3 bases: TGTGCCAGCAGTGTAACAAGGAGGGACACTGAAGCTTTCTTT. Its protein product is CASSVTRRDTEAFF.

The rearrangement uses TRBV6-6 and TRBJ2-3, with TRBD1 as a possible D gene (6 bases). Trimming removed 4 bases from V and 4 bases from J, with 15 bases in between. The CDR3 runs to 15 residues. Germline V CDR1 and CDR2: MNHNY, SVGAGI (reference sequence). The CDR3: CASSSPQAGADTQYF. The CDR3 nucleotides read TGTGCCAGCAGTTCCCCCCAGGCAGGGGCAGATACGCAGTATTTT.